Described below is a single T cell receptor (beta chain) sequence and its context. Its antigen is not identified. Sequencing targeted expressed TCRB transcripts, as all isolated RNA had been reverse transcribed. Here immunoSEQ multiplex PCR was the method, and the copy in TCRdb shows in-frame clones only, minus some. The table records around 400,000 clones, over 9.5% of them present only once. This sample is drawn from a study of beta chain features in type 1 diabetes. Germline V lookup: CDR1 MNHNY, CDR2 SVGAGI (reference sequence). V shed 2 bases and J shed 0 bases, with 11 bases lying between them. This CDR3 is built from 16 residues. General study findings and limits: The question of HLA type influencing TCRB rearrangement was one that remained unresolved here.

The sequencing sample was made of naive CD4+ T cells from blood. The clonotype comes from a man between 18 and 29 years old in good health. This chain connects TRBV6-6 to TRBJ1-5; D is possibly TRBD1 (6 bases). CDR3 in DNA: TGTGCCAGCAGTTACGACAGGAGCCTTAGCAATCAGCCCCAGCATTTT. As protein: CASSYDRSLSNQPQHF.